The rows below give T cell receptor beta chains drawn from one sample of a study of T-cell reconstitution after alpha-beta-depleted transplantation in children. From the PCR reads, TCRdb called clonotypes with MiXCR, one entry per CDR3 protein. The repertoire holds about 130,000 distinct CDR3 sequences, with roughly 9% as singletons. The sample in question was PBMCs, mostly from graft donor cells, obtained 180 days after TCRalphabeta/CD19-depleted stem cell transplant. These receptors were collected from a girl less than two years old who had a stem cell transplant for combined immunodeficiency, so the T cells may come from the graft donor. CDR3s include the opening cysteine and the closing phenylalanine or tryptophan. The D gene is left open where the match is weak. The size entry is marked missing in some rows and otherwise reads once, few, many or a size class.

>.|TRBV7-3|TRBJ2-5|.
CASSVQGQETQYF
TGTGCCAGCAGCGTTCAGGGCCAAGAGACCCAGTACTTC
>.|TRBV6-5|TRBJ2-7|.
CASSYDGTFDEHYF
TGTGCCAGCAGTTACGATGGGACTTTCGACGAGCACTACTTC
>many|TRBV13|TRBJ2-7|.
CASSLGGRPYEQYF
TGTGCCAGCAGCTTAGGGGGAAGGCCCTACGAGCAGTACTTC
>few|TRBV20-1|TRBJ2-3|TRBD2
CSARRGLAGGTDTQYF
TGCAGTGCTAGAAGGGGACTAGCGGGAGGTACAGATACGCAGTATTTT
>many|TRBV20-1|TRBJ2-2|TRBD1
CSASYGTGLTGELFF
TGCAGTGCTAGTTACGGGACAGGGCTCACCGGGGAGCTGTTTTTT
>.|TRBV5-1|TRBJ2-3|TRBD2
CASSFSSGGLSTDTQYF
TGCGCCAGCAGCTTTTCCAGCGGGGGGCTTAGCACAGATACGCAGTATTTT
>few|TRBV12-3/TRBV12-4|TRBJ2-7|.
CASSLVRTYEQYF
TGTGCCAGCAGTTTAGTTCGCACCTACGAGCAGTACTTC
>few|TRBV10-3|TRBJ2-1|.
CAISGGYNEQFF
TGTGCCATCAGTGGCGGGTACAATGAGCAGTTCTTC
>.|TRBV7-2|TRBJ1-1|TRBD1
CASSLNRGTEAFF
TGTGCCAGCAGCTTAAACAGGGGCACTGAAGCTTTCTTT
>.|TRBV29-1|TRBJ2-3|.
CSVAGYTQYF
TGCAGCGTTGCCGGATATACGCAGTATTTT
>.|TRBV10-3|TRBJ1-5|.
CAISEIRDQPQHF
TGTGCCATCAGTGAGATCAGGGATCAGCCCCAGCATTTT